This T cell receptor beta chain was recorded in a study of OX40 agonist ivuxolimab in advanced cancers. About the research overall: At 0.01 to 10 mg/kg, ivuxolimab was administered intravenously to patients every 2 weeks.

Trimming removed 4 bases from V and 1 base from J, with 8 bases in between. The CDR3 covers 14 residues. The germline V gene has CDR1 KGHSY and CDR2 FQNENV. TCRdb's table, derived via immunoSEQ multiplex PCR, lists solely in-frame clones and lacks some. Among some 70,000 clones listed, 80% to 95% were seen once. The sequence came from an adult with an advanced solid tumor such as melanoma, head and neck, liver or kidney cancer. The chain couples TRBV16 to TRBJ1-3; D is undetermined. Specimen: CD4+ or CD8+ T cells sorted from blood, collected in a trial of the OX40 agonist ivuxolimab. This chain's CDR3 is CASSLGRSGNTIYF. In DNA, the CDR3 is TGTGCCAGCAGCCTGGGCAGATCTGGAAACACCATATATTTT.